These T cell receptor beta chains were read from a single sample in a study of cytomegalovirus exposure and HLA in healthy donors. The table came from immunoSEQ multiplex PCR; TCRdb's copy has only in-frame clones and leaves some out. The sample lists around 210,000 clones, about 80% occurring once. Sequenced sample: PBMCs. These receptors came from a woman in her twenties or thirties in good health and CMV-seronegative. The CDR3 runs from the conserved cysteine through the conserved F or W. The D gene is left open where the match is weak. Clone size is not always given. Where it is, it says once, few, many or a class for expanded clones.

NA	NA	TRBV4-1	TRBJ1-2	CASSHAGGARVYGYTF	TGCGCCAGCAGCCACGCCGGGGGGGCGCGAGTCTATGGCTACACCTTC
TRBD1	few	TRBV13	TRBJ1-2	CASSRGQKNYGYTF	TGTGCCAGCAGCCGGGGACAGAAGAACTATGGCTACACCTTC
TRBD2	NA	TRBV25-1	TRBJ2-3	CASSLGLAGSADTQYF	TGTGCCAGCAGTCTGGGACTAGCGGGGTCCGCAGATACGCAGTATTTT
TRBD1	NA	TRBV18	TRBJ1-2	CASSLGTVSNYGYTF	TGTGCCAGCTCACTTGGGACAGTATCTAACTATGGCTACACCTTC
TRBD2	NA	TRBV5-1	TRBJ2-1	CASRLADTEYNEQFF	TGCGCCTCCCGACTAGCGGACACTGAATACAATGAGCAGTTCTTC
NA	NA	TRBV7-7	TRBJ2-1	CASSLGPGYYNEQFF	TGTGCTAGCAGCTTAGGGCCGGGTTATTACAATGAGCAGTTCTTC
TRBD1	NA	TRBV7-9	TRBJ1-2	CASSETGNYGYTF	TGTGCCAGCAGCGAGACAGGGAACTATGGCTACACCTTC
TRBD1	NA	TRBV27	TRBJ1-5	CASAYTGAWGQPQHF	TGTGCCAGCGCTTATACAGGGGCTTGGGGTCAGCCCCAGCATTTT
TRBD2	NA	TRBV6-6	TRBJ2-7	CASSVLGLGFHEQYF	TGTGCCAGCAGCGTACTGGGACTAGGATTCCACGAGCAGTACTTC
NA	NA	TRBV2	TRBJ2-7	CASSASRYEQYF	TGTGCCAGCAGTGCTAGTCGCTACGAGCAGTACTTC
NA	NA	TRBV7-2	TRBJ2-7	CASSLTPFSYEQYF	TGTGCCAGCAGCTTAACTCCGTTCTCGTACGAGCAGTACTTC
TRBD1	NA	TRBV18	TRBJ1-3	CASERQGAPGNTIYF	TGTGCCAGCGAGCGACAGGGGGCCCCTGGAAACACCATATATTTT
TRBD1	few	TRBV2	TRBJ2-7	CASATGGLREQYF	TGTGCCAGCGCGACAGGGGGATTACGTGAGCAGTACTTC
TRBD2	NA	TRBV5-1	TRBJ2-2	CASSSQAGTGELFF	TGCGCCAGCAGCTCCCAAGCGGGAACCGGGGAGCTGTTTTTT
TRBD1	NA	TRBV6-6	TRBJ1-2	CASSPDRVSNYGYTF	TGTGCCAGCAGCCCGGACAGGGTCTCTAACTATGGCTACACCTTC
TRBD1	NA	TRBV19	TRBJ2-7	CASRWGTGHYEQYF	TGTGCCAGTAGATGGGGGACAGGGCACTACGAGCAGTACTTC
NA	NA	TRBV13	TRBJ1-2	CASSPAGIYGYTF	TGTGCCAGCAGCCCGGCAGGGATCTATGGCTACACCTTC
TRBD1	NA	TRBV19	TRBJ1-1	CASSIERQGSEAFF	TGTGCCAGTAGTATAGAGCGACAGGGTTCCGAAGCTTTCTTT
TRBD2	NA	TRBV27	TRBJ2-7	CASSGKRGYTYEQYF	TGTGCCAGCAGCGGAAAGCGGGGATATACCTACGAGCAGTACTTC
NA	NA	TRBV5-4	TRBJ2-3	CASSLSGGGRDTQYF	TGTGCCAGCAGCTTGTCCGGCGGGGGCCGGGATACGCAGTATTTT
NA	NA	TRBV15	TRBJ2-4	CATSLGLLENIQYF	TGTGCCACCAGCCTGGGACTTCTAGAAAACATTCAGTACTTC
NA	few	TRBV7-8	TRBJ1-5	CASSLLAQINQPQHF	TGTGCCAGCAGCTTATTGGCACAGATCAATCAGCCCCAGCATTTT
NA	NA	TRBV7-9	TRBJ2-1	CASSSPNGNEQFF	TGTGCCAGCAGCTCTCCAAACGGGAATGAGCAGTTCTTC
TRBD1	few	TRBV5-4	TRBJ2-3	CASSLVVGGVTDTQYF	TGTGCCAGCAGCTTGGTTGTAGGGGGCGTCACAGATACGCAGTATTTT
TRBD2	NA	TRBV11-1	TRBJ2-1	CASSLEGLAGGGDEQFF	TGTGCCAGCAGCTTAGAGGGACTAGCGGGAGGAGGGGATGAGCAGTTCTTC
TRBD1	NA	TRBV4-1	TRBJ1-4	CASSETPRTGGYEKLFF	TGCGCCAGCAGCGAGACCCCTCGGACAGGTGGTTATGAAAAACTGTTTTTT
NA	NA	TRBV5-1	TRBJ1-1	CASSFGGGMAEAFF	TGCGCCAGCAGCTTCGGGGGTGGTATGGCTGAAGCTTTCTTT
TRBD1	NA	TRBV6-1	TRBJ1-2	CASSDPGQGAYTF	TGTGCCAGCAGTGACCCGGGACAGGGGGCTTATACCTTC
TRBD1	NA	TRBV28	TRBJ1-5	CASRGALIGTGFNQPQHF	TGTGCCAGCAGGGGGGCCTTAATCGGGACAGGGTTCAATCAGCCCCAGCATTTT
NA	few	TRBV2	TRBJ2-5	CASSEDWGGTQYF	TGTGCCAGCTCAGAAGACTGGGGCGGGACCCAGTACTTC
NA	NA	TRBV4-1	TRBJ1-1	CASSQDVGRNTEAFF	TGCGCCAGCAGCCAAGATGTAGGGAGGAACACTGAAGCTTTCTTT
NA	NA	TRBV5-6	TRBJ2-7	CASSLRQVSYEQYF	TGTGCCAGCAGCTTGCGACAGGTCTCCTACGAGCAGTACTTC
TRBD2	NA	TRBV5-4	TRBJ2-7	CASSPIPGTSVYEQYF	TGTGCCAGCAGCCCTATTCCCGGGACTAGCGTATACGAGCAGTACTTC
TRBD1	NA	TRBV7-2	TRBJ2-1	CASSRDRGYNEQFF	TGTGCCAGCAGCCGGGACAGGGGGTACAATGAGCAGTTCTTC
TRBD1	NA	TRBV2	TRBJ2-2	CASSSDRGDTGELFF	TGTGCCAGCAGTTCAGACAGGGGGGACACCGGGGAGCTGTTTTTT
NA	many	TRBV5-4	TRBJ2-3	CASSLVGGAPDTQYF	TGTGCCAGCAGCTTGGTAGGGGGGGCCCCAGATACGCAGTATTTT
TRBD1	NA	TRBV28	TRBJ1-2	CASRPRGQGTNYGYTF	TGTGCCAGCAGACCTAGGGGACAGGGGACTAACTATGGCTACACCTTC
TRBD1	once	TRBV18	TRBJ2-7	CASSPDRDRGLEQYF	TGTGCCAGCTCACCTGACCGGGACAGGGGGCTCGAGCAGTACTTC
TRBD1	NA	TRBV6-5	TRBJ2-2	CASSYSTGQLFF	TGTGCCAGCAGTTATTCGACAGGGCAACTGTTTTTT
TRBD2	NA	TRBV7-9	TRBJ2-5	CASSYPGLAKETQYF	TGTGCCAGCAGCTACCCGGGACTAGCGAAAGAGACCCAGTACTTC
TRBD1	NA	TRBV25-1	TRBJ1-1	CASSESDRGNTEAFF	TGTGCCAGCAGTGAATCTGACAGGGGGAACACTGAAGCTTTCTTT
NA	NA	TRBV6-1	TRBJ1-2	CASNLRGRVNGYTF	TGTGCCAGCAACCTAAGGGGCAGGGTAAATGGCTACACCTTC
TRBD2	NA	TRBV29-1	TRBJ2-1	CSVVLGTSGGSKNYNEQFF	TGCAGCGTTGTACTCGGGACTAGCGGGGGGAGCAAAAATTACAATGAGCAGTTCTTC
TRBD2	NA	TRBV6-1	TRBJ2-3	CASSAGLAGVVDTQYF	TGTGCCAGCAGTGCGGGACTAGCGGGAGTGGTTGATACGCAGTATTTT
TRBD1	NA	TRBV28	TRBJ2-7	CASSPGQGEGQYF	TGTGCCAGCAGTCCGGGACAGGGAGAGGGGCAGTACTTC
TRBD2	NA	TRBV5-4	TRBJ2-2	CASSLAGTMVAGELFF	TGTGCCAGCAGCTTGGCCGGGACTATGGTCGCCGGGGAGCTGTTTTTT
TRBD1	few	TRBV6-6	TRBJ1-1	CASTTRQGGDTEAFF	TGTGCCAGCACCACCAGACAGGGCGGGGACACTGAAGCTTTCTTT
NA	few	TRBV6-5	TRBJ1-1	CASRLRDTEAFF	TGTGCCAGCAGGCTTAGAGACACTGAAGCTTTCTTT
TRBD1	once	TRBV7-9	TRBJ2-3	CASSTGQGGADTQYF	TGTGCCAGCAGCACCGGACAGGGAGGTGCAGATACGCAGTATTTT
NA	NA	TRBV19	TRBJ1-2	CASSTQGCGYTF	TGTGCCAGTAGTACACAGGGATGTGGCTACACCTTC
NA	few	TRBV7-3	TRBJ2-2	CASSLNRANTGELFF	TGTGCCAGCAGCTTGAACAGGGCGAACACCGGGGAGCTGTTTTTT
TRBD1	NA	TRBV7-2	TRBJ1-1	CASRPDRGVREAFF	TGTGCCAGCAGACCAGACAGGGGCGTTAGAGAAGCTTTCTTT